The next 20 T cell receptor beta chains were all read from a single sample in a study of early T cells in non-severe SARS-CoV-2 infection. TCRdb reprocessed the 5' RACE reads via MiXCR and lists one record per CDR3 protein. This table has some 40,000 distinct CDR3 sequences, around 6% appearing once. Sequencing was performed on whole blood, taken at baseline. Source of these receptors: an adult who was a healthcare worker with PCR-confirmed SARS-CoV-2 infection or an uninfected control (not recorded which).

Only one count was recorded for this clonotype. The chain links TRBV6-5 to TRBJ2-7, with no clear D. Between the trimmed V and J ends, which lost 4 bases and 8 bases, there was a span of 9 bases. CDR3 size: 11 residues. Per the germline V gene, CDR1 is MNHEY and CDR2 is SVGAGI. CDR3 protein: CASSFRGQQYF. CDR3 bases: TGTGCCAGCAGTTTCCGAGGACAGCAGTACTTC.

This clonotype has a count of ten or more. The genes are TRBV6-6 and TRBJ1-6; 7 bases match TRBD1. CDR3 length: 12 residues. Germline V gives CDR1 MNHNY, CDR2 SVGAGI (reference sequence). V shed 10 bases and J 7 bases; nucleotides not matched to a gene: 4. CDR3 in amino acids: CATQGINSPLHF. The CDR3 nucleotides read TGTGCCACACAGGGGATCAATTCACCCCTCCACTTT.

As to this clonotype: A much larger clone differs from this one at a single base, so this may be a read error. The chain is built from TRBV5-1 and TRBJ2-1; 8 bases match TRBD2. The CDR3 loop spans 15 amino acids. CDR1 and CDR2 (germline): SGHRS, YFSETQ. Trimming cost V 10 bases and J 4 bases; bases outside gene matches: 13. The CDR3 bases are TGCGCCGGCAAGACGGGGGCTAGCGGGTACAATGAGCAGTTCTTC. Translated, it gives CAGKTGASGYNEQFF.

This clonotype was counted at least ten times. The chain uses TRBV7-9 and TRBJ1-3; no reliable D call. The length of the CDR3 is 14 residues. The germline V gene has CDR1 SEHNR and CDR2 FQNEAQ (reference sequence). The ends were cut back, 2 bases at V and 0 bases at J, with 5 bases in the middle. CDR3 protein: CASSLWGSGNTIYF. DNA for the CDR3: TGTGCCAGCAGCTTATGGGGCTCTGGAAACACCATATATTTT.

This clonotype was counted at least ten times. The CDR3 bases are TGCGCCAGCAGCGGAAGTTATTTTGGAAACACCATATATTTT. This gives the protein CASSGSYFGNTIYF. The V gene is TRBV5-1, the J gene TRBJ1-3; D remains ambiguous. This CDR3 has 14 amino acids. In germline, CDR1 is SGHRS, CDR2 YFSETQ. V lost 4 bases, J lost 3 bases, and 11 bases lay in between. Supplemented by reference TRBV5-1 and TRBJ1-3, the full variable domain reads KAGVTQTPRYLIKTRGQQVTLSCSPISGHRSVSWYQQTPGQGLQFLFEYFSETQRNKGNFPGRFSGRQFSNSRSEMNVSTLELGDSALYLCASSGSYFGNTIYFGEGSWLTVV.

This chain connects TRBV2 to TRBJ2-5, with no clear D. The CDR3 is 10 amino acids. V lost 6 bases to trimming and J lost 3 bases, with 2 bases between them. Germline V lookup: CDR1 SNHLY, CDR2 FYNNEI. DNA of the CDR3: TGTGCCAGCAGAAAAGAGACCCAGTACTTC. Translated, it gives CASRKETQYF.

This chain joins TRBV29-1 and TRBJ1-2; 10 bases agree with TRBD1. Trimming took 4 bases from V and 10 from J; bases not matched to a gene: 15. The CDR3 extends over 15 amino acids. Germline V gives CDR1 SQVTM, CDR2 ANQGSEA. CDR3 amino acids: CSVAHPGTGVTSYTF. The DNA of the CDR3 is TGCAGCGTTGCCCATCCCGGGACAGGGGTAACTTCCTACACCTTC.

This clonotype has just a few counts. V gene TRBV6-5 combines with J gene TRBJ2-1; the D gene is possibly TRBD2 (6 bases). V gave up 3 bases and J gave up 0 bases, with 15 bases separating them. This CDR3 comprises 17 residues. CDR1 and CDR2 from the germline V gene are MNHEY and SVGAGI. The CDR3 protein is CASSYQAGWGSYNEQFF. The CDR3 DNA is TGTGCCAGCAGTTATCAGGCGGGATGGGGCTCCTACAATGAGCAGTTCTTC.

The chain is built from TRBV20-1 and TRBJ1-3, with TRBD1 as a possible D gene (5 bases). CDR3 size: 12 residues. V was pared by 6 bases and J by 3 bases, with 9 bases between. Germline CDR1 reads DFQATT; CDR2 reads SNEGSKA (reference sequence). CDR3 region: CSAWDGGNTIYF. Here the CDR3 DNA reads TGCAGTGCCTGGGACGGTGGAAACACCATATATTTT.

This clonotype was counted only a few times. The rearrangement joins TRBV19 to TRBJ1-1; D may be TRBD1 (6 bases). V was pared by 3 bases and J by 11 bases, with 22 bases between. The germline gives CDR1 LNHDA, CDR2 SQIVND (reference sequence). This CDR3 is 15 amino acids long. The CDR3 coding sequence is TGTGCCAGTAGTATCCAAACGTCGCCGGGGGCGCTGGCTTTCTTT. It is translated as CASSIQTSPGALAFF.

This clonotype was seen more than once but under ten times. The rearrangement joins TRBV3-2 to TRBJ1-2. TRBV3-2 is a pseudogene. This CDR3 contains 13 residues. CDR3 in DNA: TGTGCCAGCAGCCGCGGACTGAACTATGGCTACACCTTC. It encodes CASSRGLNYGYTF.

This clonotype occurred many times. The chain uses TRBV7-6 and TRBJ2-2; D call uncertain. CDR3 length: 15 amino acids. Trimming took off 2 bases at V and 3 bases at J, with 10 bases between the two ends. Looked up from germline, CDR1 is SGHVS and CDR2 is FNYEAQ. The CDR3 DNA is TGTGCCAGCAGCTTAACCGGGTTCGACACCGGGGAGCTGTTTTTT. Its protein product is CASSLTGFDTGELFF.

This clonotype has at least ten counts. The chain has TRBV7-2 and TRBJ2-7; no definite D call. The V and J ends lost 5 bases and 3 bases respectively, with 11 bases between them. The CDR3 runs 13 residues. Per germline, CDR1 SGHTA and CDR2 FQGNSA. CDR3 bases: TGTGCCAGCAGCCGGACCAGCAGCTACGAGCAGTACTTC. Amino acid sequence: CASSRTSSYEQYF.

This clonotype was counted ten times or more. The chain has TRBV7-9 and TRBJ2-6, with 10 positions matching TRBD1. This CDR3 region has 16 residues. Unmatched junction bases numbered 4, after V lost 5 bases and J lost 3 bases. The germline V gene has CDR1 SEHNR and CDR2 FQNEAQ (reference sequence). CDR3 in DNA: TGTGCCAGCAGCCAAGACAGGGGGCGTGGGGCCAACGTCCTGACTTTC. This codes for CASSQDRGRGANVLTF.

The table lists this clonotype with many counts. The chain uses TRBV12-3 or TRBV12-4 and TRBJ1-6; D call uncertain. This CDR3 is built from 14 residues. Trimming pared 6 bases from V and 6 bases from J, leaving 12 bases between. CDR3 sequence (DNA): TGTGCCAGCAGACAAGGACTCGTTAATTCACCCCTCCACTTT. Its protein is CASRQGLVNSPLHF.

The chain links TRBV20-1 to TRBJ2-3, with TRBD1 as a possible D gene (6 bases). CDR1 and CDR2 from the germline V gene are DFQATT and SNEGSKA (reference sequence). The CDR3 has 15 amino acids. Trimming took 1 base from V and 4 from J, leaving 15 bases between them. The CDR3 reads CSARGAQGLADTQYF. CDR3 nucleotides: TGCAGTGCTAGAGGGGCACAGGGTCTAGCAGATACGCAGTATTTT.

This clonotype showed up many times. The chain combines TRBV20-1 with TRBJ2-1, with 9 bases that match TRBD2. J was trimmed by 10 bases and V by 5 bases; bases with no gene match: 21. The germline V gene has CDR1 DFQATT and CDR2 SNEGSKA (reference sequence). CDR3 size: 17 residues. Here the CDR3 DNA reads TGCAGTGCTCCAACGACCTCAATAGCGGGGGACAACCAGGAGCAGTTCTTC. It specifies CSAPTTSIAGDNQEQFF.

This clonotype was counted only a few times. This sequence joins TRBV7-3 and TRBJ2-5; 9 bases fit TRBD2. J gave up 13 bases and V 1 base, and 10 bases lay outside the gene matches. The germline V gene has CDR1 SGHTA and CDR2 FQGTGA. The CDR3 runs to 14 residues. CDR3 amino acids: CASSLKAGGSLRYF. CDR3 in DNA: TGTGCCAGCAGCTTAAAAGCGGGGGGCAGCCTAAGGTACTTC.

This clonotype was found a few times. The chain combines TRBV5-5 with TRBJ1-1, with D tentatively TRBD1 (5 bases). Between the trimmed V and J ends, which lost 0 bases and 5 bases, there was a span of 14 bases. This CDR3 contains 15 residues. Germline assignment: CDR1 SGHKS and CDR2 YYEKEE (reference sequence). CDR3 sequence: CASSLALPGGTEAFF. The DNA for the CDR3 is TGTGCCAGCAGCTTGGCCTTACCCGGGGGGACTGAAGCTTTCTTT.

This clonotype showed up many times. The chain is built from TRBV29-1 and TRBJ2-7; possible D gene TRBD1, 6 bases. This CDR3 spans 13 amino acids. Germline V CDR1 and CDR2: SQVTM, ANQGSEA. V gave up 1 base and J gave up 6 bases, with 13 bases separating them. The CDR3 spells CSVEGTVQGEQYF. DNA of the CDR3: TGCAGCGTTGAAGGGACAGTTCAAGGCGAGCAGTACTTC.